This TCR beta chain was sequenced in a study of blood T cell repertoires in COVID-19. Across the study: COVID-19 samples collected from the United States, Italy and Spain covered acute and convalescent phases.

Original data processing: Researchers report that nucleated cell counts were estimated from reference gene primer amplification. The data were produced by immunoSEQ multiplex PCR, yet TCRdb's version contains in-frame clones alone and is incomplete. That table is the source of V, J and clone size, and D and trimming were worked out from the DNA. The repertoire holds 400,000 or so clones, with around 90% as singletons. The CDR3 runs to 14 residues. Trimming removed 3 bases from V and 1 base from J, with 10 bases in between. Germline values: CDR1 SGDLS, CDR2 YYNGEE. Sequenced input: PBMCs or T cells enriched from blood (not recorded which). This sequence joins TRBV9 and TRBJ1-1; D gene uncertain. The receptor was isolated from a middle-aged woman with acute COVID-19. The DNA of the CDR3 is TGTGCCAGCAGCGCGGAGAGTTGGAACACTGAAGCTTTCTTT. Its protein is CASSAESWNTEAFF.